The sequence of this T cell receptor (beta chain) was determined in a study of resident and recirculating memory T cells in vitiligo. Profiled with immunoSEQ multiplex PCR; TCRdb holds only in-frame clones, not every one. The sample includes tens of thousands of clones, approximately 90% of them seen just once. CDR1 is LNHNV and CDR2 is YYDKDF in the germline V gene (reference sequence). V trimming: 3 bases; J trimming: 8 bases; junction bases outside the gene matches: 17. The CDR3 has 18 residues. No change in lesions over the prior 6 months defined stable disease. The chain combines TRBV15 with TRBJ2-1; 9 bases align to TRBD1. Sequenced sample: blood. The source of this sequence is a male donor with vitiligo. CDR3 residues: CATSSTIFEGQGGDEQFF. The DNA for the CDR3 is TGTGCCACCAGCAGCACAATCTTCGAGGGACAGGGTGGCGATGAGCAGTTCTTC.